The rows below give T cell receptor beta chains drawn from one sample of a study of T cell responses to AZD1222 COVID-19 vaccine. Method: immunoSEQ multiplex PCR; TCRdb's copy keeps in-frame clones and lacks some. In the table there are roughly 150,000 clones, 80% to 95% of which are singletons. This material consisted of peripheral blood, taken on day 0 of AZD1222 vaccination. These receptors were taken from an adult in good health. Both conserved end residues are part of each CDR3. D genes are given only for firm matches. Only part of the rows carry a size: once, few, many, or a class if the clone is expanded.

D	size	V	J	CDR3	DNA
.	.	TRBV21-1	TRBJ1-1	CASSKVARGMNTEAFF	TGTGCCAGCAGCAAAGTGGCGCGGGGGATGAACACTGAAGCTTTCTTT
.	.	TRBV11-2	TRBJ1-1	CASSQPSGNAALNTEAFF	TGTGCCAGCAGCCAGCCCTCGGGTAATGCAGCTTTGAACACTGAAGCTTTCTTT
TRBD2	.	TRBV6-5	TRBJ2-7	CASSYLAGSYEQYF	TGTGCCAGCAGTTACCTAGCGGGGTCCTACGAGCAGTACTTC
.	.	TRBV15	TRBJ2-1	CATSSPPPFNEQFF	TGTGCCACCAGCTCCCCTCCCCCTTTCAATGAGCAGTTCTTC
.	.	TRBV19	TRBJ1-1	CASRPLGLGNTEAFF	TGTGCCAGTAGGCCCTTGGGGCTGGGGAACACTGAAGCTTTCTTT
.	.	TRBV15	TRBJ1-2	CATSSGKNYGYTF	TGTGCCACCAGCAGTGGCAAGAACTATGGCTACACCTTC
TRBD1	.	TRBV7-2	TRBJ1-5	CASSLGQVYSNQPQHF	TGTGCCAGCAGCCTCGGACAGGTTTATAGCAATCAGCCCCAGCATTTT
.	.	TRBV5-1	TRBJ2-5	CASGPRVDETQYF	TGCGCCAGCGGACCTCGGGTGGATGAGACCCAGTACTTC
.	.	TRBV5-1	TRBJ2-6	CASSPIDGSGANVLTF	TGCGCCAGCAGCCCCATAGACGGCTCTGGGGCCAACGTCCTGACTTTC
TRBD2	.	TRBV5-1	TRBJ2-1	CASSLPGVGLAGERGYNEQFF	TGCGCCAGCAGCTTGCCGGGGGTCGGACTAGCGGGAGAGCGGGGCTACAATGAGCAGTTCTTC
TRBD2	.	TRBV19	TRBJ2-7	CASSKSGSSYEQYF	TGTGCCAGTAGTAAAAGCGGGAGCTCCTACGAGCAGTACTTC
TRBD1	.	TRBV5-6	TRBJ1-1	CASSLVLTGVTEAFF	TGTGCCAGCAGCCTAGTCCTGACAGGGGTCACTGAAGCTTTCTTT
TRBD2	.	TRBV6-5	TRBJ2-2	CASGSVTGELFF	TGTGCAAGCGGGAGCGTCACCGGGGAGCTGTTTTTT
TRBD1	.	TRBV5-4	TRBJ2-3	CAGERGLGLDTQYF	TGTGCCGGCGAAAGGGGGCTGGGCTTGGATACGCAGTATTTT
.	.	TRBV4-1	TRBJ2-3	CASSQRGLEGPLDTQYF	TGCGCCAGCAGCCAGCGGGGTCTGGAGGGCCCTTTAGATACGCAGTATTTT
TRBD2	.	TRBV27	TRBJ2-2	CASSIKAGANTGELFF	TGTGCCAGCAGTATAAAAGCGGGAGCGAACACCGGGGAGCTGTTTTTT
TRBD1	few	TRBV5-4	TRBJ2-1	CASSRTGNSYNEQFF	TGTGCCAGCAGCCGGACAGGGAACTCCTACAATGAGCAGTTCTTC
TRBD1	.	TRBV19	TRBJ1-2	CASSKDRDRNMGYTF	TGTGCCAGTAGTAAGGACAGGGATCGTAATATGGGCTACACCTTC
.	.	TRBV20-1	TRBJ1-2	CSASSDYGYTF	TGCAGTGCTAGCAGTGACTATGGCTACACCTTC
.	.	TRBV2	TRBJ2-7	CASKDSAGYEQYF	TGTGCCAGCAAGGACAGCGCAGGCTACGAGCAGTACTTC
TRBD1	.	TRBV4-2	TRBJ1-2	CASSQNTGTGVGYTF	TGTGCCAGCAGCCAAAACACCGGGACAGGGGTTGGCTACACCTTC
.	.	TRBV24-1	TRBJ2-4	CATSTGPGVKNIQYF	TGTGCCACCAGTACTGGCCCAGGGGTCAAAAACATTCAGTACTTC
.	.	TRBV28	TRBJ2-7	CASSIAGSSSYEQYF	TGTGCCAGCAGTATCGCGGGTTCCAGCTCCTACGAGCAGTACTTC
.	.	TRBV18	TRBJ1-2	CASSPGGAGYGYTF	TGTGCCAGCTCACCAGGGGGCGCGGGCTATGGCTACACCTTC
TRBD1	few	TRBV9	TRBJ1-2	CASSPGTGGDYGYTF	TGTGCCAGCAGCCCTGGGACAGGGGGCGACTATGGCTACACCTTC
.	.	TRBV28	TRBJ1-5	CASSPGGSHSNQPQHF	TGTGCCAGCAGTCCGGGGGGCTCGCATAGCAATCAGCCCCAGCATTTT
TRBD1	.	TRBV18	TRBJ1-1	CASSSGTGPNTEAFF	TGTGCCAGCTCATCAGGGACAGGACCGAACACTGAAGCTTTCTTT
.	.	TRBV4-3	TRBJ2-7	CASSQDRNGLASYEQYF	TGCGCCAGCAGCCAAGATCGGAACGGCCTGGCATCCTACGAGCAGTACTTC
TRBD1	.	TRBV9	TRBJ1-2	CASSASGDSYGYTF	TGTGCCAGCAGCGCGTCGGGGGACAGCTATGGCTACACCTTC
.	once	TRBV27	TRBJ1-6	CASSSGRGRNSPLHF	TGTGCCAGCAGTTCGGGACGTGGGCGTAATTCACCCCTCCACTTT
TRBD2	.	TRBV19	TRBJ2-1	CASSIPSKVAGGDEQFF	TGTGCCAGTAGTATTCCCTCGAAGGTAGCGGGAGGAGATGAGCAGTTCTTC
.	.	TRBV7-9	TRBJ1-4	CASSLEGQPGEKLFF	TGTGCCAGCAGCTTAGAGGGCCAGCCCGGTGAAAAACTGTTTTTT
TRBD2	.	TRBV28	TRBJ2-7	CASSLLRLAGDSYEQYF	TGTGCCAGCAGTCTCTTAAGACTAGCGGGAGACTCCTACGAGCAGTACTTC
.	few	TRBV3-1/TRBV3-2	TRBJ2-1	CASSHRGENEQFF	TGTGCCAGCAGCCACCGCGGGGAGAATGAGCAGTTCTTC
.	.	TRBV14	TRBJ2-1	CASSQVGRGVYNEQFF	TGTGCCAGCAGCCAAGTTGGCAGGGGGGTCTACAATGAGCAGTTCTTC
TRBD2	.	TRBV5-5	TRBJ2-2	CASSLGLAGGPNTGELFF	TGTGCCAGCAGCTTGGGACTAGCGGGAGGGCCTAACACCGGGGAGCTGTTTTTT
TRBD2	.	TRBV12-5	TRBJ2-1	CASGLVAGGPGEQFF	TGTGCTAGTGGTTTGGTAGCGGGAGGGCCGGGTGAGCAGTTCTTC
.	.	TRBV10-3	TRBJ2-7	CAIQLAKGLVF	TGTGCCATCCAACTAGCCAAGGGTTTAGTCTTC
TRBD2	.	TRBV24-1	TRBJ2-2	CATSDYGLDGTGELFF	TGTGCCACCAGTGACTACGGACTAGATGGCACCGGGGAGCTGTTTTTT
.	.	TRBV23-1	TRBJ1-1	CASNESAGEAFF	TGCGCCAGCAACGAATCCGCGGGGGAAGCTTTCTTT
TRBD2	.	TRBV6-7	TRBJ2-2	CASSYSEGDSGTYKAGGELFF	TGTGCCAGCAGTTACTCGGAGGGGGATAGCGGGACGTACAAGGCGGGTGGGGAGCTGTTTTTT
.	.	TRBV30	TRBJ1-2	CAWGFYGYTF	TGTGCCTGGGGTTTCTATGGCTACACCTTC
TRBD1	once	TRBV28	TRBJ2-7	CASYNRGRVNEQYF	TGTGCCAGTTATAACAGGGGGCGCGTCAACGAGCAGTACTTC
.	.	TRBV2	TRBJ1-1	CASSEGGITEAFF	TGTGCCAGCAGTGAAGGAGGGATCACTGAAGCTTTCTTT
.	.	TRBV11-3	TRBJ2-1	CASSLTIGTSSYNEQFF	TGTGCCAGCAGCTTAACCATAGGGACCAGCTCCTACAATGAGCAGTTCTTC
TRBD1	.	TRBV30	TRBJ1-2	CAFGTGGRGYTF	TGTGCCTTTGGGACAGGGGGTCGAGGCTACACCTTC
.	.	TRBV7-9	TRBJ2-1	CASSPGGSNEQFF	TGTGCCAGCAGCCCCGGAGGCTCCAATGAGCAGTTCTTC
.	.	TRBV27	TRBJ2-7	CASSPELASYEQYF	TGTGCCAGCAGTCCAGAACTAGCCTCCTACGAGCAGTACTTC
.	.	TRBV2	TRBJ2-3	CASRRTVGTQYF	TGTGCCAGCAGGAGGACAGTGGGTACGCAGTATTTT
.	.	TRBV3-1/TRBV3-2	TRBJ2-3	CASSQDGGSDTQYF	TGTGCCAGCAGCCAAGATGGGGGGTCAGATACGCAGTATTTT
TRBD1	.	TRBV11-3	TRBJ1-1	CASSLEDRSTEAFF	TGTGCCAGCAGCTTAGAGGACAGGAGCACTGAAGCTTTCTTT
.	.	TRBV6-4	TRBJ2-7	CASSDHPFYEQYF	TGTGCCAGCAGTGACCACCCTTTCTACGAGCAGTACTTC
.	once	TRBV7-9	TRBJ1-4	CASSDPLMGRIEKLFF	TGTGCCAGCAGCGACCCTCTAATGGGACGGATTGAAAAACTGTTTTTT
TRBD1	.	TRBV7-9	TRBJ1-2	CASSLETGGGNYGYTF	TGTGCCAGCAGCTTAGAGACAGGGGGAGGCAACTATGGCTACACCTTC
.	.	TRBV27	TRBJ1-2	CASSLHDPSSGYGYTF	TGTGCCAGCAGTTTACATGACCCCTCGTCAGGCTATGGCTACACCTTC
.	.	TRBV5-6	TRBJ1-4	CASSLRGFNEKLFF	TGTGCCAGCAGCTTGAGGGGCTTTAATGAAAAACTGTTTTTT
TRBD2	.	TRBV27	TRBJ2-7	CASSLRLAGGQLYYEQYF	TGTGCCAGCAGTTTGCGCCTAGCGGGAGGACAGCTCTACTACGAGCAGTACTTC
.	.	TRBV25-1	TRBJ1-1	CASSGYQGWAGLANEAFF	TGTGCCAGCAGTGGTTACCAGGGTTGGGCTGGCCTGGCGAATGAAGCTTTCTTT
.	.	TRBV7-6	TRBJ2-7	CASSSRGGGGSSYEQYF	TGTGCCAGCAGCTCTAGAGGCGGAGGGGGAAGCTCCTACGAGCAGTACTTC